One and the same sample provided the 14 T cell receptor beta chains below, sequenced in a study of response to subunit inactivated influenza vaccine. TCRdb analysed the RT-PCR reads with MiXCR anew, one entry per CDR3 protein. The top ten hold around 9.6% of the sample, which has about 800,000 distinct CDR3 sequences, less than 25% seen once. The sample was PBMCs from blood, taken more than 4 days after vaccination. These receptors all stem from a man aged 45-60 years who received an inactivated influenza vaccine.

This chain uses TRBV6-5 with TRBJ2-5; D is perhaps TRBD1 or TRBD2 (6 bases each). The CDR3 loop spans 16 amino acids. From germline, CDR1 is MNHEY and CDR2 SVGAGI. The germline V and J ends were trimmed by 0 bases and 5 bases, with 16 bases remaining between them. The CDR3 sequence: CASSYSGGLRKETQYF. CDR3 coding DNA: TGTGCCAGCAGTTACTCAGGGGGGCTACGAAAGGAGACCCAGTACTTC.

The chain couples TRBV18 to TRBJ2-2; 9 bases line up with TRBD1. J was trimmed by 1 base and V by 0 bases; bases with no gene match: 0. The CDR3 contains 16 residues. Germline V gene lookup returns CDR1 KGHSH and CDR2 LQKENI. CDR3 residues: CASSPPGQGNTGELFF. Here the CDR3 DNA reads TGTGCCAGCTCACCACCGGGACAGGGGAACACCGGGGAGCTGTTTTTT.

This sequence joins TRBV7-3 and TRBJ2-3, with D unresolved. The CDR3 extends over 14 amino acids. V lost 5 bases to trimming and J lost 0 bases, with 9 bases between them. Looked up from germline, CDR1 is SGHTA and CDR2 is FQGTGA. The CDR3: CASSQHHSTDTQYF. The CDR3 DNA is TGTGCCAGCAGCCAACACCACAGCACAGATACGCAGTATTTT.

CDR3 nucleotide sequence: TGTGCCAGCAGCCAAGAGTGGAGGGAGCAGTTCTTC. Its protein is CASSQEWREQFF. The chain uses TRBV14 and TRBJ2-1, with D perhaps TRBD2 (5 bases). The ends were cut back, 0 bases at V and 10 bases at J, with 7 bases in the middle. This CDR3 has 12 residues. CDR1 is SGHDN and CDR2 is FVKESK in the germline V gene.

J is TRBJ2-7 and V is TRBV14, with TRBD2 as a possible D gene (6 bases). In germline, CDR1 is SGHDN, CDR2 FVKESK. The CDR3 contains 15 residues. V was pared by 4 bases and J by 3 bases, with 16 bases between. CDR3 coding DNA: TGTGCCAGCAGCCCCCTGGGAGGCCGGAGCTACGAGCAGTACTTC. It translates to CASSPLGGRSYEQYF. Supplemented by reference TRBV14 and TRBJ2-7, the full variable domain reads EAGVTQFPSHSVIEKGQTVTLRCDPISGHDNLYWYRRVMGKEIKFLLHFVKESKQDESGMPNNRFLAERTGGTYSTLKVQPAELEDSGVYFCASSPLGGRSYEQYFGPGTRLTVT.

This clonotype was observed a handful of times. V gene TRBV20-1 combines with J gene TRBJ2-1, with 9 bases aligning to TRBD2. The CDR3 has 14 amino acids. With 3 bases clipped from V and 6 bases from J, the junction kept 6 bases outside the gene matches. Germline CDR1 and CDR2: DFQATT and SNEGSKA (reference sequence). CDR3 amino acids: CSASGLANVNEQFF. CDR3 DNA sequence: TGCAGTGCTAGCGGACTAGCGAATGTCAATGAGCAGTTCTTC.

The chain is built from TRBV5-1 and TRBJ2-2, with 10 nucleotides matching TRBD1. V shed 4 bases and J 8 bases; nucleotides not matched to a gene: 8. The CDR3 is 15 amino acids. Germline V gives CDR1 SGHRS, CDR2 YFSETQ. CDR3 in amino acids: CASSAGTGDTGELFF. In DNA form, the CDR3 reads TGCGCCAGCAGCGCCGGGACAGGGGATACGGGGGAGCTGTTTTTT.

The chain carries TRBV24-1 and TRBJ2-1, with D perhaps matching TRBD2 (7 bases). The germline V and J ends were trimmed by 4 bases and 2 bases, with 20 bases remaining between them. Germline CDR1 and CDR2: KGHDR and SFDVKD. CDR3 length: 18 amino acids. Written as DNA, the CDR3 is TGTGCCACCAGTGACCCGCAGGGGCGCGGGAGCCCCTACAATGAGCAGTTCTTC. It encodes CATSDPQGRGSPYNEQFF.

The chain employs TRBV5-6 and TRBJ2-7; D perhaps matches TRBD1 (5 bases). The V gene's germline CDR1 is SGHDT and CDR2 YYEEEE. The CDR3 is 14 residues long. Trimming took 0 bases from V and 4 from J, leaving 11 bases between them. This CDR3 is CASSLGRVGYEQYF. Written as DNA, the CDR3 is TGTGCCAGCAGCTTGGGCAGGGTCGGGTACGAGCAGTACTTC.

The chain links TRBV5-5 to TRBJ2-1; 12 bases match TRBD2. CDR3 size: 16 residues. Trimming cost V 3 bases and J 8 bases; bases outside gene matches: 9. Germline V CDR1 and CDR2: SGHKS, YYEKEE (reference sequence). The CDR3 region is CASSSSGGANMDEQFF. The CDR3 DNA is TGTGCCAGCAGCTCTAGCGGGGGGGCCAATATGGATGAGCAGTTCTTC.

This clonotype came up a few times. This chain connects TRBV12-3 or TRBV12-4 to TRBJ2-7, with TRBD2 matching 10 bases. Trimming removed 8 bases from V and 1 base from J; junction bases left unmatched: 5. The CDR3 is 14 residues long. The CDR3 sequence: CASYLAGASYEQYF. The CDR3 nucleotides read TGTGCCAGCTATCTAGCGGGGGCTTCCTACGAGCAGTACTTC.

The sample holds a few counts of this clonotype. The rearrangement joins TRBV20-1 to TRBJ1-5, with TRBD1 identical over 7 bases. J gave up 11 bases and V 1 base, and 8 bases lay outside the gene matches. Per the germline V gene, CDR1 is DFQATT and CDR2 is SNEGSKA (reference sequence). The CDR3 contains 13 residues. For the CDR3, the DNA is TGCAGTGCTAGAGGACAGGGAGTTCTGGCCCAGCATTTT. Amino acid sequence: CSARGQGVLAQHF.

This clonotype was detected ten times or more. V usage is TRBV2 and J usage is TRBJ2-1; D possibly corresponds to TRBD2 (7 bases). Germline CDR1 SNHLY, CDR2 FYNNEI. CDR3 length: 15 residues. The V gene lost 7 bases and the J gene lost 7 bases, with 20 bases spanning the gap. CDR3 region: CASTSRGAGGNEQFF. The CDR3 DNA is TGTGCCAGCACCTCCCGGGGGGCTGGGGGGAATGAGCAGTTCTTC.

About this clonotype: A read error is possible here, since a much larger clone lies one base away. The rearrangement uses TRBV12-3 or TRBV12-4 and TRBJ2-1; TRBD1 aligns across 7 bases. CDR3 size: 12 residues. The trim removed 6 bases at V and 6 bases at J, leaving 2 bases unmatched. As DNA, the CDR3 is TGTGCCAGCAGGGGACAGCGCAATGAGCAGTTCTTC. Translation: CASRGQRNEQFF.